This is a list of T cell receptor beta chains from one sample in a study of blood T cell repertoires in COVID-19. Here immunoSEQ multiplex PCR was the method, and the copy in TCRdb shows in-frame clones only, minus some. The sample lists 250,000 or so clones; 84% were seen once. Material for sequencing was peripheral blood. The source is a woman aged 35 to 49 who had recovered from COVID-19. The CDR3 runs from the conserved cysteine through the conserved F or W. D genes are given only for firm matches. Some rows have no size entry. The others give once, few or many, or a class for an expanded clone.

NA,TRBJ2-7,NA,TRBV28,CASAKSIPGHQGHEQYF,TGTGCCAGCGCTAAATCAATACCGGGACATCAAGGCCACGAGCAGTACTTC
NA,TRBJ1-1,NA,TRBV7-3,CASSSGMNTEAFF,TGTGCCAGCAGCTCAGGAATGAACACTGAAGCTTTCTTT
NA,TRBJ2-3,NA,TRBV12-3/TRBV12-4,CASRGRVADTQYF,TGTGCCAGCAGGGGCAGGGTGGCAGATACGCAGTATTTT
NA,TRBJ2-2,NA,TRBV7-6,CASSLAREVTGELFF,TGTGCCAGCAGCTTAGCGAGGGAAGTGACCGGGGAGCTGTTTTTT
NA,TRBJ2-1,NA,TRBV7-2,CASSAGPSSYNEQFF,TGTGCCAGCAGCGCGGGTCCGAGCTCCTACAATGAGCAGTTCTTC
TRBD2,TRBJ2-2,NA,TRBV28,CASKTSGTNTGELFF,TGTGCCAGCAAAACTAGCGGGACGAACACCGGGGAGCTGTTTTTT
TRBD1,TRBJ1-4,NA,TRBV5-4,CASSSQSDRGSGKLFF,TGTGCCAGCAGCTCCCAATCAGACAGGGGGAGTGGGAAACTGTTTTTT
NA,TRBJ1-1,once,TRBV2,CASSESVNTEAFF,TGTGCCAGCAGTGAATCCGTGAACACTGAAGCTTTCTTT
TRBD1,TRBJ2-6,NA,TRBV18,CASSPGQGRAGANVLTF,TGTGCCAGCTCACCGGGACAGGGTAGGGCTGGGGCCAACGTCCTGACTTTC
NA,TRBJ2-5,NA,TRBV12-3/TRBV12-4,CASSSGQLGTQYF,TGTGCCAGCAGTTCAGGACAGTTAGGGACCCAGTACTTC
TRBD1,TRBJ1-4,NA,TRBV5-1,CASSPSGTGREKLFF,TGCGCCAGCAGCCCATCCGGGACAGGTCGGGAAAAACTGTTTTTT
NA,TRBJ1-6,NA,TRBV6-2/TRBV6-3,CASSQRSYNSPLHF,TGTGCCAGCAGTCAGCGCTCCTATAATTCACCCCTCCACTTT